This T cell receptor (beta chain) was identified in a study of post-analysis software for immune sequencing data. Across the whole study: Disease courses included relapsing-remitting, secondary progressive and progressive-relapsing multiple sclerosis. Study conclusions and caveats: Diversity measured as normalized Chao1 was significantly lower in multiple sclerosis patients than in controls. The five TRBV segments detected at higher frequency in patients than in controls included TRBV5-6, TRBV5-1 and TRBV20-1.

As regards this clonotype: Antigen: not known.

Germline V gene data show CDR1 as LGHNA and CDR2 as YSLEER. The CDR3 runs 15 residues. V trimming: 4 bases; J trimming: 4 bases; junction bases outside the gene matches: 8. Presence of unique molecular identifiers characterized the TCR beta cDNA libraries. When about 0.95 to 10 million T cells were used, they gave roughly 500,000 cDNA molecules. TCRdb ran MiXCR on the PCR reads and lists one entry per CDR3 protein. The top ten hold roughly 0.53% of the sample, which has about 760,000 distinct CDR3 sequences, roughly 30% seen once. Sequencing was carried out using blood. The sequence derives from a girl between 5 and 17 years old with multiple sclerosis. This chain uses TRBV4-3 with TRBJ2-7; 9 bases are shared with TRBD2. CDR3 in amino acids: CASSRVAGVSYEQYF. In DNA form, the CDR3 reads TGCGCCAGCAGCCGAGTAGCGGGAGTATCTTACGAGCAGTACTTC.